This T cell receptor beta chain was sequenced in a study of long-term antiretroviral therapy in people with HIV. Study findings and constraints: ART adherence, viral resistance and therapy changes were undocumented. Every time point showed a repertoire led by clones expanded before ART.

Worth noting for this clone: Its antigen is undetermined.

Survey-level resolution applied to immunoSEQ assay v3.0. Some clones are missing from TCRdb's copy, which holds only in-frame ones; the method was immunoSEQ multiplex PCR. The sample includes about 28,000 clones, about 86% of them seen just once. Sequences were derived from unsorted PBMCs, sampled 0.8 years after starting antiretroviral therapy. This clonotype originated in a woman in her twenties or thirties with HIV.

The CDR3 region is CASSFIGDRVYGYTF. The CDR3 DNA follows: TGCGCCAGCAGCTTTATAGGGGACAGGGTCTATGGCTACACCTTC. This sequence joins TRBV4-1 and TRBJ1-2; 9 bases line up with TRBD1. CDR3 size: 15 residues. V lost 5 bases to trimming and J lost 4 bases; unmatched junction nucleotides: 8. Per germline, CDR1 MGHRA and CDR2 YSYEKL.